The clone carrying this T cell receptor beta chain appeared a few times. Its antigen is not identified. The data are from a study of T cell repertoires in cytomegalovirus infection. Study context: Recently identified HLA-C-restricted CMV epitopes and well-studied HLA-B-restricted CMV epitopes were used by the study. In public TCR beta signatures, there were indications of both CMV infection and matching HLA type. Findings and caveats of the study: HLA-C-restricted CMV-specific TCR beta clonotypes prevailed in the ex vivo response. Accumulated public TCR beta family frequency recognized individuals carrying CMV together with the relevant HLA.

CDR1 SEHNR and CDR2 FQNEAQ come from the germline V gene (reference sequence). The CDR3 runs 11 residues. Deletions cut 1 base from V and 15 bases from J, with 10 bases between. MiXCR, applied by TCRdb to the reads, yields one record per CDR3 protein. The sample holds some 800,000 distinct CDR3 sequences; approximately 32% are singletons and the top ten take 9.5% to 15%. This clonotype was obtained from a human donor in good health (CMV status not recorded). Some clones in this sample may be carry-over from other donors' samples. The material sequenced was cultured CD8+ T cells from PBMCs, taken from culture after CMV antigen stimulation. The rearrangement links TRBV7-9 to TRBJ2-1, with no clear D. The CDR3 sequence is CASSLEGSPFF. The CDR3 DNA is TGTGCCAGCAGCTTAGAAGGATCACCGTTCTTC.